This T cell receptor beta chain derives from a study of identifying expanded T cells in peripheral blood. Study-wide results and limits: Clone count variance between roughly two-week samples rose with total template count.

Healthy donors had no documented immune events, such as infections, while sampled. Assay used: immunoSEQ multiplex PCR; TCRdb lists only in-frame clones, some missing. The data contain about 82,000 clones, around 90% of them singletons. This clone was seen only once. Its antigen is not identified. What was sequenced was blood. This sequence was found in a person between 18 and 75 years old in good health.

The DNA for the CDR3 is TGTGCCAGTAGTATAGACAGGGGGCGCACAGATACGCAGTATTTT. This sequence encodes CASSIDRGRTDTQYF. The V gene is TRBV19, the J gene TRBJ2-3; 8 bases are a match to TRBD1. CDR3 length equals 15 residues. Germline V gives CDR1 LNHDA, CDR2 SQIVND (reference sequence). V trimming: 0 bases; J trimming: 1 base; junction bases outside the gene matches: 0. Full variable domain (rest looked up from reference TRBV19 and TRBJ2-3): DGGITQSPKYLFRKEGQNVTLSCEQNLNHDAMYWYRQDPGQGLRLIYYSQIVNDFQKGDIAEGYSVSREKKESFPLTVTSAQKNPTAFYLCASSIDRGRTDTQYFGPGTRLTVL.